The table lists the clone carrying this TCR beta chain with a few counts. Its antigen is as yet unknown. Patients were aged 18 to 65, had disease duration under 2 months, and had newly diagnosed hyperthyroidism. This specimen belongs to a study of T cells in Graves' hyperthyroidism and ophthalmopathy. Amplification of TCR beta CDR3 regions used RNA as the template. When the TCR CDR3 underwent first-round RT-PCR, the HTBI primer set was used. Each CDR3 protein gets one entry after TCRdb re-called the multiplex PCR reads with MiXCR. In the table there are 300,000 to 350,000 distinct CDR3 sequences, approximately 15% of which are singletons. V lost 2 bases and J 7 bases, leaving 8 bases between the germline ends. The CDR3 runs 11 residues. Germline CDR1 GTSNPN, CDR2 SVGIG (reference sequence). Study-wide findings and caveats: In blood, most of the thyroid clonotypes expanded above 0.001 were also present. Ophthalmopathy and stable hyperthyroidism were told apart by a 13 V-J model. In validation, the model predicted ophthalmopathy. These predictions came a median about 6 months before onset.

The V gene is TRBV30, the J gene TRBJ1-2, with a tentative D call TRBD1 (5 bases). The sample taken for sequencing was blood. This clonotype originated in a woman in her twenties or thirties with Graves' hyperthyroidism. The CDR3 DNA sequence: TGTGCCTGGAGTCCCGGGACTGGCTACACCTTC. The encoded protein is CAWSPGTGYTF.